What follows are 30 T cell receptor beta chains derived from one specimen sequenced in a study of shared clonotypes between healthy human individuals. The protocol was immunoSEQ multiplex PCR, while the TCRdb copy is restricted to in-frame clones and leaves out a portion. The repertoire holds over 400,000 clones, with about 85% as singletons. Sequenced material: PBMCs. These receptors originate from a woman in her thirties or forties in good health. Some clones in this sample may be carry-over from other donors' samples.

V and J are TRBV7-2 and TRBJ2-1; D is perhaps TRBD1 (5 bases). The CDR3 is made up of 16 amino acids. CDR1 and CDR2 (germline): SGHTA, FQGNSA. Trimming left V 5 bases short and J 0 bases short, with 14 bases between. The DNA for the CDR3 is TGTGCCAGCAGCCGACAGACTCCGCTCTCCTACAATGAGCAGTTCTTC. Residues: CASSRQTPLSYNEQFF.

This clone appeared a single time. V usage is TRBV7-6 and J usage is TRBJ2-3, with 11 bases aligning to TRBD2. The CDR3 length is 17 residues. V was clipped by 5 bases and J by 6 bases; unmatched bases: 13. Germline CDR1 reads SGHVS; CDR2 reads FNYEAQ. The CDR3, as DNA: TGTGCCAGCAGCCAACCGGGACTAGCGGCCCTCGGTGATACGCAGTATTTT. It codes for CASSQPGLAALGDTQYF.

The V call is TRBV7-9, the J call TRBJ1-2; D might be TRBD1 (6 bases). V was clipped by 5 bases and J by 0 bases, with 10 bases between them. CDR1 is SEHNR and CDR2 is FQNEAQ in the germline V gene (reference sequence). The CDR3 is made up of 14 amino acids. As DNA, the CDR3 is TGTGCCAGCAGCACCGGGACAACTAACTATGGCTACACCTTC. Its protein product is CASSTGTTNYGYTF.

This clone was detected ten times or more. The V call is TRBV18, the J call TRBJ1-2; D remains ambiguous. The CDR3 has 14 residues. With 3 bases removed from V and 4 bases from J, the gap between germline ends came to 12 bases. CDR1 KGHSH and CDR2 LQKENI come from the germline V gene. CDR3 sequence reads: CASSPSAESYGYTF. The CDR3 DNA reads TGTGCCAGCTCACCGTCTGCGGAAAGCTATGGCTACACCTTC. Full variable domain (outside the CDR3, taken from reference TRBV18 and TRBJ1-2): NAGVMQNPRHLVRRRGQEARLRCSPMKGHSHVYWYRQLPEEGLKFMVYLQKENIIDESGMPKERFSAEFPKEGPSILRIQQVVRGDSAAYFCASSPSAESYGYTFGSGTRLTVV.

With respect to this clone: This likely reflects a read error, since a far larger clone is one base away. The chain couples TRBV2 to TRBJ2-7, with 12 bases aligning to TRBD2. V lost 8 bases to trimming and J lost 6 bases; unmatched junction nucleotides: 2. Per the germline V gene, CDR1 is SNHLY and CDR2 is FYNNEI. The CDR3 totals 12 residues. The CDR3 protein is CASVGLAGEQYF. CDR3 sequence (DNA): TGTGCCAGCGTGGGACTAGCGGGCGAGCAGTACTTC.

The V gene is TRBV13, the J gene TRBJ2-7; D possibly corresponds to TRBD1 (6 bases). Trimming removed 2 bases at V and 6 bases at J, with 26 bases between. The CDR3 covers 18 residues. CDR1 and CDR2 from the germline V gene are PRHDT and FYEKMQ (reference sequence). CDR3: CASSLSWGRNSIGLEQYF. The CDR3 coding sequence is TGTGCCAGCAGCTTAAGTTGGGGGCGGAACTCAATTGGGCTCGAGCAGTACTTC.

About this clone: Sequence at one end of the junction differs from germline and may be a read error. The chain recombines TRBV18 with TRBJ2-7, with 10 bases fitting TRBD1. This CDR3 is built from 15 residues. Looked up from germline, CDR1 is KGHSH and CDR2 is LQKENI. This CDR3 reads CASSPRGQGNYEQYF. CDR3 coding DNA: TGTGCCAGCTCCCCACGGGGACAGGGGAACTACGAGCAGTACTTC.

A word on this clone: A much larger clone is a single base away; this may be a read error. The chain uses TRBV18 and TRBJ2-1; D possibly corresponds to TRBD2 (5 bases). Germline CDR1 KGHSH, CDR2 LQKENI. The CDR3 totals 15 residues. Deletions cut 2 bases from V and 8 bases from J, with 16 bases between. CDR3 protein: CASSPTPRELHEQFF. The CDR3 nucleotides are TGTGCCAGCTCACCAACCCCCCGGGAACTACATGAGCAGTTCTTC.

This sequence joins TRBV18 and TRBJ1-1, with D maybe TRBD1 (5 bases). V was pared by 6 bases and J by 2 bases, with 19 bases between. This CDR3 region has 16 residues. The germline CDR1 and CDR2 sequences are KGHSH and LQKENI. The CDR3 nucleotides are TGTGCCAGCTCCCAACAAGGGGCAGGGACTAACACTGAAGCTTTCTTT. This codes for CASSQQGAGTNTEAFF.

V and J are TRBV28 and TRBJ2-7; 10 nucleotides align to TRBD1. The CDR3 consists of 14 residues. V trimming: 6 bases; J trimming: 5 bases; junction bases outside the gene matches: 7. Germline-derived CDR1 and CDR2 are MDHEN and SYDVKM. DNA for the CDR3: TGTGCCAGCAGAGACCGGGACAGGGGCCACGAGCAGTACTTC. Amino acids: CASRDRDRGHEQYF.

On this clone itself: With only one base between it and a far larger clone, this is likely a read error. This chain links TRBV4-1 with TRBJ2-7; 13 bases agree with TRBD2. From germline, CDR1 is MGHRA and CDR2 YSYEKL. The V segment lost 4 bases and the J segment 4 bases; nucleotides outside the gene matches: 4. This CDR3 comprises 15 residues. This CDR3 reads CASSLGLAGWYEQYF. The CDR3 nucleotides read TGCGCCAGCAGCCTGGGACTAGCGGGATGGTACGAGCAGTACTTC.

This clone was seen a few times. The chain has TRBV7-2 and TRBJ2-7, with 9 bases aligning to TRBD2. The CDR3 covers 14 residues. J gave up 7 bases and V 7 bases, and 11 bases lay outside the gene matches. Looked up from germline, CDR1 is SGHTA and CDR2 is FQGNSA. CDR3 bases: TGTGCCAGCACGTGGGCTAGCGGGACTCGGGAGCAGTACTTC. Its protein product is CASTWASGTREQYF.

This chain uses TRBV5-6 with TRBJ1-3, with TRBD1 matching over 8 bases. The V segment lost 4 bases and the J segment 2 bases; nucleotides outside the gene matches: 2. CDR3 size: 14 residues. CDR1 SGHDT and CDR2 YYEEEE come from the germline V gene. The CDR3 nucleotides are TGTGCCAGCAGCCCGACAGGGGCTGGAAACACCATATATTTT. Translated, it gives CASSPTGAGNTIYF.

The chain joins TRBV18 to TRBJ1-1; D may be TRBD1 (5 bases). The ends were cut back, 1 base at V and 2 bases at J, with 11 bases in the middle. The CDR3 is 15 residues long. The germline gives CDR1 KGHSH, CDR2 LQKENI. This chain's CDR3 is CASSPRATENTEAFF. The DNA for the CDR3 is TGTGCCAGCTCACCACGGGCGACAGAAAACACTGAAGCTTTCTTT.

CDR3 sequence: CASSLQTQPNEQFF. CDR3 coding DNA: TGTGCCAGCAGTTTACAGACTCAGCCCAATGAGCAGTTCTTC. The chain couples TRBV28 to TRBJ2-1, with D unclear. Trimming cost V 2 bases and J 6 bases, with 11 bases left between them. This CDR3 contains 14 residues. Looked up from germline, CDR1 is MDHEN and CDR2 is SYDVKM.

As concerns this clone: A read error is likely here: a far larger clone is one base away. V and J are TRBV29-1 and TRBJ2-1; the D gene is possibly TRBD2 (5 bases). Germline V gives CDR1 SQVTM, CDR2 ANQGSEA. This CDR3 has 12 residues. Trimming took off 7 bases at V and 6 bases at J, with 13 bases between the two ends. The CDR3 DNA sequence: TGCAGCGCCGGGGAAAGGACCAATGAGCAGTTCTTC. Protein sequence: CSAGERTNEQFF.

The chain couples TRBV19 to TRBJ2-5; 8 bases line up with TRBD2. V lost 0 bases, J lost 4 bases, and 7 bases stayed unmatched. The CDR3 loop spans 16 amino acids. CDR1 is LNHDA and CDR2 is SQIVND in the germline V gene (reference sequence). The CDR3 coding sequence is TGTGCCAGTAGTATAGATCGACGGGGGGGCAGAGAGACCCAGTACTTC. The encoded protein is CASSIDRRGGRETQYF.

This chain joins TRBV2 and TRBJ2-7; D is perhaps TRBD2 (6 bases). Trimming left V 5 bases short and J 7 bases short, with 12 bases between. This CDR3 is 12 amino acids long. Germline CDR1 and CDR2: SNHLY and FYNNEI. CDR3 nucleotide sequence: TGTGCCAGCAGTCCCGACCGGGAGGAGCAGTACTTC. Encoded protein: CASSPDREEQYF.

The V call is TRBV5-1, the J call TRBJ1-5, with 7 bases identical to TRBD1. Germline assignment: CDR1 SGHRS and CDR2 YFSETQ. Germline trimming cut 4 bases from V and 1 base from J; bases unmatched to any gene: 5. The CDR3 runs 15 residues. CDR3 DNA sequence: TGCGCCAGCAGCCCTACAGGGGTCAGCAATCAGCCCCAGCATTTT. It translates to CASSPTGVSNQPQHF.

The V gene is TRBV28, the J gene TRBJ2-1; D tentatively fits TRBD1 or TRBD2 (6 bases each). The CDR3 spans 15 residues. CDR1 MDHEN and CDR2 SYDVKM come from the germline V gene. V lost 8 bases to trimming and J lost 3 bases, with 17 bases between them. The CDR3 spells CASLEGGANYNEQFF. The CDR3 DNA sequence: TGTGCCAGCCTGGAGGGGGGTGCAAACTACAATGAGCAGTTCTTC.

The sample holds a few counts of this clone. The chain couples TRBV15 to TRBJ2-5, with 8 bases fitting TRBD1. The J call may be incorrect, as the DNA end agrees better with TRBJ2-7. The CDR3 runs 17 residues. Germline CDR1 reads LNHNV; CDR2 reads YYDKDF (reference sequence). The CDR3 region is CATSRGAAGGFNYEQYF. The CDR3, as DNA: TGTGCCACCAGCAGAGGGGCGGCAGGGGGCTTCAACTACGAGCAGTACTTC.

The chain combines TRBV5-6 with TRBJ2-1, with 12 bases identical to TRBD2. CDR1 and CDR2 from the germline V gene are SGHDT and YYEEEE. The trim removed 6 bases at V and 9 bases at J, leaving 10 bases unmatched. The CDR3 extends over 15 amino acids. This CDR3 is CASTLLAGGYSEQFF. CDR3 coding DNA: TGTGCCAGCACCCTCCTAGCGGGAGGGTATAGTGAGCAGTTCTTC.

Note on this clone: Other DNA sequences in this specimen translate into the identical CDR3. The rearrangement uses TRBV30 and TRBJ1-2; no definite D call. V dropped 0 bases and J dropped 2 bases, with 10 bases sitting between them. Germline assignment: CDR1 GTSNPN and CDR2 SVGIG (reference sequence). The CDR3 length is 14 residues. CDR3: CAWSVVGSNYGYTF. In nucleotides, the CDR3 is TGTGCCTGGAGTGTAGTGGGATCCAACTATGGCTACACCTTC.

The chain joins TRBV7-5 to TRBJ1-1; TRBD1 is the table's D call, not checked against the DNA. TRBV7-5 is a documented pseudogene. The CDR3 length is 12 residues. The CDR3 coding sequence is TGTGTCATAGGACACATAAACACTGAAGCTTTCTTT. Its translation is CVIGHINTEAFF.

CDR3 sequence: CASTSAGLNYEQYF. In DNA, the CDR3 is TGTGCCAGCACCTCAGCGGGATTAAATTACGAGCAGTACTTC. The J gene is TRBJ2-7, the V gene TRBV28, with TRBD2 matching over 7 bases. V lost 7 bases and J lost 4; bases outside the gene matches: 10. Germline loops: CDR1 MDHEN, CDR2 SYDVKM. CDR3 size: 14 residues.

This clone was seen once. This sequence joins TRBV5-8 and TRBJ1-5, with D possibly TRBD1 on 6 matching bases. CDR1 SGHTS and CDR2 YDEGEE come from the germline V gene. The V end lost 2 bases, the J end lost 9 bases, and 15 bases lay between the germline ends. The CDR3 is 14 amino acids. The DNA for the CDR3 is TGTGCCAGCAGCTTCCGACAGGCGGAGTGGCCCCAGCATTTT. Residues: CASSFRQAEWPQHF.

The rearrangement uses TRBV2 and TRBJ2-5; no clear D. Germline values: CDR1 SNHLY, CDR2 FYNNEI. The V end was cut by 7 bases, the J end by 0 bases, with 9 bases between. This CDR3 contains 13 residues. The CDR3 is CASTSLHQETQYF. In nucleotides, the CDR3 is TGTGCCAGCACGTCACTCCACCAAGAGACCCAGTACTTC.

The CDR3 sequence: CASSPDKALPYEQYF. The DNA of the CDR3 is TGTGCCAGCTCACCTGACAAGGCCTTACCCTACGAGCAGTACTTC. V and J are TRBV18 and TRBJ2-7; D ambiguous. Germline CDR1 and CDR2: KGHSH and LQKENI. Trimming stripped 3 bases from V and 2 bases from J, with 14 bases between. The CDR3 runs to 15 residues.

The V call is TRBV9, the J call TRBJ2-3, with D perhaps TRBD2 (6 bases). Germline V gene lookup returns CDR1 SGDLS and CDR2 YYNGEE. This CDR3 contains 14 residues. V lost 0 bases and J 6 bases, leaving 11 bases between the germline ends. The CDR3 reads CASSVAARGDTQYF. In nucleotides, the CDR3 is TGTGCCAGCAGCGTAGCGGCCCGGGGGGATACGCAGTATTTT.

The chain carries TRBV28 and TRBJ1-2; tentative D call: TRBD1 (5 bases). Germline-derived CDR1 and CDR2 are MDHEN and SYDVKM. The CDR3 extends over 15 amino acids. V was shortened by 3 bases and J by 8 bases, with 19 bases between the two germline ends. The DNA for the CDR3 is TGTGCCAGCAGTTTCCCGGGACTTACATTCGGCGGCTACACCTTC. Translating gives CASSFPGLTFGGYTF.